Listed below are T cell receptor beta chains from one sample, sequenced in a study of cytomegalovirus exposure and HLA in healthy donors. This table comes from immunoSEQ multiplex PCR, and its TCRdb copy is limited to in-frame clones, with some not included. Of 130,000 to 150,000 clones listed, about 88% are singletons. Sequencing was done on a sample of PBMCs. All receptors come from a woman aged 18-29 years in good health and CMV-seropositive. Each CDR3 is given with its conserved first and last residue. D genes are given only for firm matches. Size is omitted from some rows. Given values are once, few, many or a class for expanded clones.

>TRBJ2-1|-|-|TRBV5-1
TGCGCCAGCAGCTTGGGACAGCCCCATGAGCAGTTCTTC
CASSLGQPHEQFF
>TRBJ1-5|few|-|TRBV11-2
TGTGCCAGCAGCGCGGCGGCGGATCAGCCCCAGCATTTT
CASSAAADQPQHF
>TRBJ2-2|-|TRBD2|TRBV9
TGTGCCAGCAGCGTAGAACCAGCGGGGGGGCCGGACACCGGGGAGCTGTTTTTT
CASSVEPAGGPDTGELFF
>TRBJ1-5|-|-|TRBV19
TGTGCCAGTAGTATAGGCGAAAGAGGAGGTCGGCATTTT
CASSIGERGGRHF
>TRBJ2-7|-|-|TRBV30
TGTGCCTGGAGTGCAGCTAGTTCGCTACACGAGCAGTACTTC
CAWSAASSLHEQYF
>TRBJ2-5|-|-|TRBV28
TGTGCCAGCAGTTTGGGGGGACTCCCCGGGGACTTC
CASSLGGLPGDF
>TRBJ2-3|-|TRBD1|TRBV9
TGTGCCAGCAGCACCCCAGGGACAGGCACAGATACGCAGTATTTT
CASSTPGTGTDTQYF
>TRBJ1-5|-|TRBD1|TRBV19
TGTGCCAGTAGTTCCCGACAGGGCGGTCAGCCCCAGCATTTT
CASSSRQGGQPQHF
>TRBJ1-5|once|TRBD1|TRBV19
TGTGCCAGTAGTATATCCAGGGGACAGGGAGGAGATCAGCCCCAGCATTTT
CASSISRGQGGDQPQHF
>TRBJ2-7|-|TRBD2|TRBV7-2
TGTGCCAGCAGCTCGACTAGCGGGGGTCGTTACGAGCAGTACTTC
CASSSTSGGRYEQYF
>TRBJ2-4|-|TRBD1|TRBV6-1
TGTGCCAGCAGTGATCGGGAAGGGACAGGGGGCACCGACTTC
CASSDREGTGGTDF
>TRBJ2-7|-|TRBD2|TRBV30
TGTGCCCTCCGGCAGGGGAGCGGGGGGGATTCCTACGAGCAGTACTTC
CALRQGSGGDSYEQYF
>TRBJ1-1|-|-|TRBV5-1
TGCGCCAGCAGCTTCCCCGGGTACACTGAAGCTTTCTTT
CASSFPGYTEAFF
>TRBJ1-2|-|TRBD1|TRBV7-9
TGTGCCAGCAGCCCGGGACAGAACTATGGCTACACCTTC
CASSPGQNYGYTF
>TRBJ1-4|-|-|TRBV2
TGTGCCAGCAGTTCTCAGGGTCGAAATGAAAAACTGTTTTTT
CASSSQGRNEKLFF
>TRBJ2-1|-|-|TRBV19
TGTGCCAGTCGGGGTAACAATGAGCAGTTCTTC
CASRGNNEQFF
>TRBJ1-3|-|TRBD1|TRBV28
TGTGCCAGCAGTGGACAGGGTCGCGGAAACACCATATATTTT
CASSGQGRGNTIYF
>TRBJ2-2|once|TRBD1|TRBV30
TGTGCCTGGAGTGGGGGACAGAGCACCGGGGAGCTGTTTTTT
CAWSGGQSTGELFF
>TRBJ2-1|-|-|TRBV4-1
TGCGCCAGCAGCCAAGAAGGGGACTCGTCCTACAATGAGCAGTTCTTC
CASSQEGDSSYNEQFF
>TRBJ1-3|-|-|TRBV5-6
TGTGCCAGCAGCTTGGGACAGCTTTTCTCTGGAAACACCATATATTTT
CASSLGQLFSGNTIYF
>TRBJ2-5|-|-|TRBV12-2
TGTGCAAGTCGCCCTAGGTGGACGGGGGAGACCCAGTACTTC
CASRPRWTGETQYF
>TRBJ1-4|-|TRBD1|TRBV29-1
TGCAGCGCCCGAACAGGGGAGCAACTGTTTTTT
CSARTGEQLFF
>TRBJ2-5|-|-|TRBV5-1
TGCGCCAGCAGTATGGACGGACAGTCGGAGACCCAGTACTTC
CASSMDGQSETQYF
>TRBJ1-1|-|TRBD1|TRBV19
TGTGCCGGGGACAGTGAAGCTTTCTTT
CAGDSEAFF
>TRBJ2-1|-|-|TRBV4-1
TGCGCCAGCAGCCAAGAACCGGGGTATGGCAATGAGCAGTTCTTC
CASSQEPGYGNEQFF
>TRBJ2-5|-|-|TRBV5-4
TGTGCCAGCAGCTCAACAGGGTCTCAGGCCCAGTACTTC
CASSSTGSQAQYF
>TRBJ1-5|-|TRBD1|TRBV10-3
TGTGCCATCAGAAACGGGACAGGGGGGCAGCCCCAGCATTTT
CAIRNGTGGQPQHF
>TRBJ1-5|-|TRBD1|TRBV28
TGTGCCAGCAGTCCGACAGGGCCCCGCAATCAGCCCCAGCATTTT
CASSPTGPRNQPQHF
>TRBJ1-6|-|-|TRBV28
TGTGCCAGCAGTTTAGTGGCTGACTTATATAATTCACCCCTCCACTTT
CASSLVADLYNSPLHF
>TRBJ2-7|few|-|TRBV9
TGTGCCAGCAGCGCAACCCCGGACATAGGTCCCTACGAGCAGTACTTC
CASSATPDIGPYEQYF
>TRBJ2-7|once|TRBD2|TRBV29-1
TGCAGCGTAGGCGGGGGGGCCTACGAGCAGTACTTC
CSVGGGAYEQYF
>TRBJ1-2|-|-|TRBV29-1
TGCAGCGTGGGGGCATATGGCTACACCTTC
CSVGAYGYTF
>TRBJ1-5|-|TRBD1|TRBV19
TGTGCCAGTAGTTCCCATTGGGGACAGATGTATAGCAATCAGCCCCAGCATTTT
CASSSHWGQMYSNQPQHF
>TRBJ2-6|-|-|TRBV5-7
TGTGCCAGCAGCCGCGGCGGGCTTACCTCTGGGGCCAACGTCCTGACTTTC
CASSRGGLTSGANVLTF
>TRBJ2-3|-|-|TRBV7-2
TGTGCCAGCAGCTTAGGGGGGGAGCTAGCCGAGCAGTATTTT
CASSLGGELAEQYF